These 4 T cell receptor beta chains share one sample of origin, sequenced in a study of neurological immune-mediated disorders. TCRdb independently ran MiXCR on the 5' RACE reads; one entry per CDR3 protein. The repertoire holds tens of thousands of distinct CDR3 sequences, around 3.5% seen once, with 2.5% to 3% in the top ten. Input material: PBMCs. The source is a woman in her 50s with multiple sclerosis.

This clonotype was seen at least ten times. The chain links TRBV6-6 to TRBJ1-5; possibly TRBD1 for D (5 bases). The length of the CDR3 is 16 residues. CDR1 MNHNY and CDR2 SVGAGI come from the germline V gene (reference sequence). V was trimmed by 0 bases and J by 7 bases, leaving 16 bases between them. The CDR3 nucleotides are TGTGCCAGCAGTTACTCATTCGGGGGGGGAGGGCAGCCCCAGCATTTT. Protein sequence: CASSYSFGGGGQPQHF.

This clonotype was seen repeatedly, ten times or more. V gene TRBV20-1 combines with J gene TRBJ2-1; 8 nucleotides align to TRBD2. The CDR3 totals 18 residues. Per germline, CDR1 DFQATT and CDR2 SNEGSKA (reference sequence). V lost 0 bases and J lost 5; bases outside the gene matches: 15. The CDR3 sequence: CSARDGRGLAGSDNEQFF. In nucleotides, the CDR3 is TGCAGTGCTAGAGATGGTCGAGGACTAGCTGGATCGGACAATGAGCAGTTCTTC.

This clonotype was seen a handful of times. A much more abundant neighbour one base away suggests this may be a read error. The V and J genes are TRBV10-3 and TRBJ1-5; 7 bases agree with TRBD1. The CDR3 runs 17 residues. Germline V gene data show CDR1 as ENHRY and CDR2 as SYGVKD. The CDR3 sequence is CAISASGTEKGNQPQNF. In DNA form, the CDR3 reads TGTGCCATCAGTGCCTCCGGGACAGAAAAGGGAAATCAGCCCCAGAATTTT.

This chain joins TRBV20-1 and TRBJ1-1, with TRBD1 matching 8 bases. The CDR3 sequence is 16 residues long. The J segment lost 0 bases and the V segment lost 0 bases, leaving 6 bases of the junction unmatched. Germline CDR1 is DFQATT and CDR2 is SNEGSKA (reference sequence). The CDR3 here is CSARDGGQVMNTEAFF. Here the CDR3 DNA reads TGCAGTGCTAGAGATGGGGGACAGGTAATGAACACTGAAGCTTTCTTT.